The entry below gives a single TCR beta chain sequence along with its context. The sample comes from a study of blood T cell repertoires in COVID-19. Study context: The samples span acute and convalescent COVID-19 from the United States, Italy and Spain. T cells, B-cell-depleted T cells, or PBMCs provided the cDNA or gDNA that served as material.

In the authors' workflow: Amplifying reference gene primers gave estimates of nucleated cell counts. Some clones are missing from TCRdb's copy, which holds only in-frame ones; the method was immunoSEQ multiplex PCR. The D gene and trimming were derived from the DNA, and the V and J assignments and clone size from that table. This table has 210,000 or so clones, about 85% appearing once. CDR3 length equals 16 residues. Germline loops: CDR1 SEHNR, CDR2 FQNEAQ (reference sequence). J lost 0 bases, V lost 6 bases, and 5 bases had no gene match. The TCR originated in a woman aged 80 or older with active or convalescent COVID-19. J is TRBJ2-7 and V is TRBV7-9; 13 bases align to TRBD2. Sequencing was performed on peripheral blood. This CDR3 reads CASRRTSGSNSYEQYF. CDR3 DNA: TGTGCCAGCAGGAGGACTAGCGGGAGTAACTCCTACGAGCAGTACTTC.